These 30 T cell receptor beta chains came from one sample sequenced in a study of blood T cell repertoires in COVID-19. Sequencing was performed with immunoSEQ multiplex PCR; in TCRdb, only in-frame clones are kept and a portion is missing. This repertoire shows around 480,000 clones, about 91% found once; its top ten account for around an eighth. The specimen was peripheral blood. These receptors all stem from a woman in her 50s with COVID-19, enrolled during active disease.

The J gene is TRBJ1-2, the V gene TRBV6-5; possibly TRBD1 for D (6 bases). Looked up from germline, CDR1 is MNHEY and CDR2 is SVGAGI. Trimming cost V 6 bases and J 8 bases, with 19 bases left between them. The CDR3 totals 14 residues. CDR3 nucleotides: TGTGCCAGCAGCACTGACAGGCGCGCCCAAGGCTACACCTTC. It translates to CASSTDRRAQGYTF.

The chain joins TRBV24-1 to TRBJ1-4; the D is unclear. Germline CDR1 KGHDR, CDR2 SFDVKD. Trimming took 8 bases from V and 1 from J, leaving 13 bases between them. The CDR3 is 15 amino acids. The DNA of the CDR3 is TGTGCCACCAAGTCTGGAGTCGGAACTAATGAAAAACTGTTTTTT. Protein: CATKSGVGTNEKLFF.

The chain uses TRBV7-9 and TRBJ2-2; 8 bases agree with TRBD1. There are 16 residues in the CDR3. CDR1 and CDR2 from the germline V gene are SEHNR and FQNEAQ (reference sequence). Trimming at V came to 1 base and at J to 4 bases, leaving 5 bases not matched to a gene. The DNA of the CDR3 is TGTGCCAGCAGCTTAGGTCAGGGGGCCAGCACCGGGGAGCTGTTTTTT. Translated, it gives CASSLGQGASTGELFF.

This sequence joins TRBV28 and TRBJ1-1, with 8 bases fitting TRBD1. Looked up from germline, CDR1 is MDHEN and CDR2 is SYDVKM. This CDR3 contains 14 residues. The trim removed 6 bases at V and 5 bases at J, leaving 8 bases unmatched. The CDR3 bases are TGTGCCAGCAGCCGAGGACAGGGAGGGACTGAAGCTTTCTTT. As protein: CASSRGQGGTEAFF.

The chain uses TRBV5-1 and TRBJ1-6; D is possibly TRBD1 (5 bases). This CDR3 contains 14 residues. Trimming removed 1 base at V and 9 bases at J, with 11 bases between. Per the germline V gene, CDR1 is SGHRS and CDR2 is YFSETQ. DNA of the CDR3: TGCGCCAGCAGCTTGTGGGACGGGGGTTCACCCCTCCACTTT. It encodes CASSLWDGGSPLHF. Looking up the rest from reference TRBV5-1 and TRBJ1-6 gives the full variable domain: KAGVTQTPRYLIKTRGQQVTLSCSPISGHRSVSWYQQTPGQGLQFLFEYFSETQRNKGNFPGRFSGRQFSNSRSEMNVSTLELGDSALYLCASSLWDGGSPLHFGNGTRLTVT.

This clone has just one count. The CDR3 protein is CAWNLPPGRYGYTF. Written as DNA, the CDR3 is TGTGCCTGGAACCTCCCCCCAGGGCGGTATGGCTACACCTTC. The chain has TRBV30 and TRBJ1-2; D might be TRBD1 (5 bases). Germline values: CDR1 GTSNPN, CDR2 SVGIG (reference sequence). This CDR3 contains 14 residues. Trimming cost V 4 bases and J 5 bases, with 17 bases left between them.

The V and J genes are TRBV25-1 and TRBJ2-6; the D is unclear. The CDR3 consists of 14 residues. Germline CDR1 MGHDK, CDR2 SYGVNS. Deletions cut 1 base from V and 5 bases from J, with 6 bases between. The CDR3 DNA sequence: TGTGCCAGCAGTGAATTCCCTAGGGCCAACGTCCTGACTTTC. Its translation: CASSEFPRANVLTF.

This clone is a singleton in its sample. The rearrangement joins TRBV12-3 or TRBV12-4 to TRBJ2-7, with D perhaps TRBD2 (7 bases). This CDR3 is built from 13 residues. Between the trimmed V and J ends, which lost 6 bases and 5 bases, there was a span of 14 bases. The CDR3 region has the DNA TGTGCCAGCAGATTTAGGGGGAGGGACGAGCAGTACTTC. This gives the protein CASRFRGRDEQYF.

The gene calls are TRBV5-1 and TRBJ1-5; D is unresolved. Looked up from germline, CDR1 is SGHRS and CDR2 is YFSETQ. The CDR3 consists of 14 residues. Trimming left V 2 bases short and J 6 bases short, with 12 bases between. The CDR3 spells CASSFGERGQPQHF. The CDR3 coding sequence is TGCGCCAGCAGCTTCGGGGAGAGAGGTCAGCCCCAGCATTTT.

The rearrangement uses TRBV11-2 and TRBJ2-1; 10 bases agree with TRBD2. V was clipped by 4 bases and J by 7 bases; unmatched bases: 13. The CDR3 contains 17 residues. Germline-derived CDR1 and CDR2 are SGHAT and FQNNGV. This CDR3 is CASSSSWERGGRNEQFF. The CDR3 DNA reads TGTGCCAGCAGCTCCTCCTGGGAGCGGGGGGGCCGGAATGAGCAGTTCTTC.

The J gene is TRBJ2-6, the V gene TRBV28; TRBD1 aligns across 9 bases. From germline, CDR1 is MDHEN and CDR2 SYDVKM. V was clipped by 5 bases and J by 0 bases; unmatched bases: 5. The CDR3 extends over 17 amino acids. The DNA for the CDR3 is TGTGCCAGCAGTCTTTACAGGGGGCTCTCTGGGGCCAACGTCCTGACTTTC. The encoded protein is CASSLYRGLSGANVLTF.

V and J are TRBV7-8 and TRBJ1-1; D not certain. CDR1 SGHVS and CDR2 FQNEAQ come from the germline V gene. This CDR3 contains 12 residues. Trimming took off 2 bases at V and 4 bases at J, with 5 bases between the two ends. CDR3 sequence (DNA): TGTGCCAGCAGCTTAAGCGGCACTGAAGCTTTCTTT. Translation: CASSLSGTEAFF. The entire variable domain, with the rest obtained from reference TRBV7-8 and TRBJ1-1, is as follows: GAGVSQSPRYKVAKRGQDVALRCDPISGHVSLFWYQQALGQGPEFLTYFQNEAQLDKSGLPSDRFFAERPEGSVSTLKIQRTQQEDSAVYLCASSLSGTEAFFGQGTRLTVV.

The rearrangement joins TRBV4-2 to TRBJ2-1; maybe TRBD2 (6 bases). The CDR3 has 14 amino acids. V was trimmed by 8 bases and J by 7 bases, leaving 18 bases between them. Germline V gene sequence: CDR1 LGHNA, CDR2 YNFKEQ. CDR3 DNA: TGTGCCAGCCGCGCCGGAGGGGCCTCGAATGAGCAGTTCTTC. Its protein is CASRAGGASNEQFF.

A few counts support this clone. Other DNA sequences from this sample encode an identical CDR3 as well. CDR3 region: CASSYSGGVYGYTF. The DNA of the CDR3 is TGTGCCAGCAGTTACTCAGGGGGCGTCTATGGCTACACCTTC. This rearrangement joins TRBV6-5 to TRBJ1-2; 7 positions match TRBD1. The CDR3 contains 14 residues. The V gene end was trimmed by 0 bases and the J gene end by 4 bases; junction bases not matched to a gene: 2. Per germline, CDR1 MNHEY and CDR2 SVGAGI.

In its sample, this clone was seen a few times. This chain uses TRBV18 with TRBJ1-4, with D possibly TRBD1 on 6 matching bases. Trimming pared 5 bases from V and 5 bases from J, leaving 15 bases between. Germline V gene sequence: CDR1 KGHSH, CDR2 LQKENI. The length of the CDR3 is 15 residues. Here the CDR3 reads CASSALGAKNEKLFF. CDR3 nucleotides: TGTGCCAGCTCAGCCCTGGGGGCCAAGAATGAAAAACTGTTTTTT.

The chain combines TRBV12-3 or TRBV12-4 with TRBJ2-7, with 9 bases matching TRBD1. This CDR3 region has 13 residues. Germline trimming cut 3 bases from V and 6 bases from J; bases unmatched to any gene: 3. This chain's CDR3 is CASSFGDRVEQYF. In DNA, the CDR3 is TGTGCCAGCAGTTTTGGGGACAGGGTCGAGCAGTACTTC.

The CDR3 loop is CASSDLETGYEQYF. The CDR3 coding sequence is TGTGCCAGCAGTGATTTGGAGACAGGCTACGAGCAGTACTTC. V and J are TRBV2 and TRBJ2-7, with D perhaps matching TRBD1 (6 bases). V lost 3 bases and J lost 3, with 12 bases in between. Germline CDR1 SNHLY, CDR2 FYNNEI. CDR3 length: 14 residues. Looking up the rest from reference TRBV2 and TRBJ2-7 gives the full variable domain: EPEVTQTPSHQVTQMGQEVILRCVPISNHLYFYWYRQILGQKVEFLVSFYNNEISEKSEIFDDQFSVERPDGSNFTLKIRSTKLEDSAMYFCASSDLETGYEQYFGPGTRLTVT.

The genes are TRBV4-1 and TRBJ1-2; 7 nucleotides agree with TRBD1. The germline V gene has CDR1 MGHRA and CDR2 YSYEKL. The junction had 14 bases not matched to a gene; V was cut back by 4 bases and J by 6 bases. The CDR3 covers 16 residues. The CDR3 region has the DNA TGCGCCAGCAGCCGAATGAGGGGGCAGGAGGTGGATGGCTACACCTTC. Amino acid sequence: CASSRMRGQEVDGYTF.

This clone has only one observation. J is TRBJ1-1 and V is TRBV30, with D uncertain. Per the germline V gene, CDR1 is GTSNPN and CDR2 is SVGIG (reference sequence). The ends were cut back, 5 bases at V and 2 bases at J, with 12 bases in the middle. This CDR3 comprises 13 residues. The CDR3 coding sequence is TGTGCCTGGCGCCCAGCAGGAAACACTGAAGCTTTCTTT. This sequence encodes CAWRPAGNTEAFF.

This chain links TRBV29-1 with TRBJ2-7; TRBD1 aligns across 7 bases. The V gene end was trimmed by 7 bases and the J gene end by 5 bases; junction bases not matched to a gene: 14. CDR3 length: 14 amino acids. Germline V gene lookup returns CDR1 SQVTM and CDR2 ANQGSEA. In DNA form, the CDR3 reads TGCAGCGCCCGGATGGACAGGCGTAGCGACGAGCAGTACTTC. This gives the protein CSARMDRRSDEQYF.

The chain uses TRBV5-1 and TRBJ2-7; 11 bases are a match to TRBD2. The V and J ends lost 4 bases and 2 bases, in that order; junction bases with no gene match: 2. The germline CDR1 and CDR2 sequences are SGHRS and YFSETQ. The CDR3 sequence is 14 residues long. CDR3 sequence: CASSPLAGAYEQYF. Here the CDR3 DNA reads TGCGCCAGCAGCCCACTAGCGGGGGCCTACGAGCAGTACTTC.

The chain employs TRBV9 and TRBJ2-3; TRBD2 agrees at 8 bases. Germline CDR1 reads SGDLS; CDR2 reads YYNGEE. The junction had 3 bases not matched to a gene; V was cut back by 0 bases and J by 3 bases. The CDR3 contains 15 residues. CDR3 sequence reads: CASSVDGGATDTQYF. The CDR3 coding sequence is TGTGCCAGCAGCGTAGACGGGGGGGCTACAGATACGCAGTATTTT. The full variable domain, rest sourced from reference TRBV9 and TRBJ2-3, is DSGVTQTPKHLITATGQRVTLRCSPRSGDLSVYWYQQSLDQGLQFLIQYYNGEERAKGNILERFSAQQFPDLHSELNLSSLELGDSALYFCASSVDGGATDTQYFGPGTRLTVL.

The chain joins TRBV6-4 to TRBJ1-5; 8 positions agree with TRBD1. This CDR3 contains 17 residues. Germline V lookup: CDR1 MRHNA, CDR2 SNTAGT. V lost 0 bases and J lost 8; bases outside the gene matches: 12. The CDR3 nucleotides read TGTGCCAGCAGTGACTCGAGGGTCAGGGGGCGGTTAGAGCCCCAGCATTTT. Encoded protein: CASSDSRVRGRLEPQHF.

V is TRBV19 and J is TRBJ1-1; TRBD1 aligns across 10 bases. V shed 3 bases and J 5 bases; nucleotides not matched to a gene: 6. CDR3 size: 15 residues. Per germline, CDR1 LNHDA and CDR2 SQIVND (reference sequence). The CDR3 region is CASSMGQGRWTEAFF. Here the CDR3 DNA reads TGTGCCAGTAGTATGGGACAGGGGAGATGGACTGAAGCTTTCTTT.

The rearrangement joins TRBV5-1 to TRBJ1-1, with a tentative D call TRBD1 (6 bases). V lost 3 bases, J lost 1 base, and 16 bases lay in between. The CDR3 is 16 residues long. Germline assignment: CDR1 SGHRS and CDR2 YFSETQ. CDR3 residues: CASSSLSGAGNTEAFF. CDR3 nucleotide sequence: TGCGCCAGCAGCTCCCTATCAGGGGCCGGGAACACTGAAGCTTTCTTT.

The rearrangement uses TRBV27 and TRBJ1-1; D is unclear. CDR1 is MNHEY and CDR2 is SMNVEV in the germline V gene (reference sequence). The CDR3 totals 13 residues. V was trimmed by 7 bases and J by 6 bases, leaving 15 bases between them. The CDR3 is CASISPGKAEAFF. CDR3 nucleotides: TGTGCCAGCATCTCTCCGGGGAAGGCTGAAGCTTTCTTT.

The chain combines TRBV19 with TRBJ1-4, with 7 nucleotides matching TRBD1. The CDR3 is 15 residues long. Germline V gene data show CDR1 as LNHDA and CDR2 as SQIVND (reference sequence). V trimming: 4 bases; J trimming: 4 bases; junction bases outside the gene matches: 6. CDR3 coding DNA: TGTGCCAGTAGTACTTCCGGGACAGATAATGAAAAACTGTTTTTT. Amino acids: CASSTSGTDNEKLFF.

This clone occurred once. This rearrangement joins TRBV2 to TRBJ1-5; D perhaps matches TRBD1 (5 bases). The CDR3 is 15 residues long. With 4 bases removed from V and 4 bases from J, the gap between germline ends came to 14 bases. CDR1 SNHLY and CDR2 FYNNEI come from the germline V gene. CDR3 DNA sequence: TGTGCCAGCAGTGGGGGACTGGGGGGAAATCAGCCCCAGCATTTT. This translates into CASSGGLGGNQPQHF.

The rearrangement links TRBV12-3 or TRBV12-4 to TRBJ1-6; D unresolved. The CDR3 is 12 amino acids. Trimming left V 5 bases short and J 9 bases short, with 8 bases between. CDR3 sequence: CASSPTISPLHF. CDR3 nucleotide sequence: TGTGCCAGCAGTCCTACCATTTCACCCCTCCACTTT.

The chain has TRBV7-5 and TRBJ2-7; TRBD1 reflects the table's D call only, with no check against the DNA. TRBV7-5 is described as a pseudogene. This CDR3 has 12 residues. The CDR3: CASSLNRAEQYF. For the CDR3, the DNA is TGTGCCAGCAGCTTAAACAGGGCCGAGCAGTACTTC.